The 14 T cell receptor beta chains presented below share a single source sample, sequenced in a study of cytomegalovirus exposure and HLA in healthy donors. The PCR used 60 Vbeta and 13 Jbeta primers. Assay: immunoSEQ multiplex PCR; the TCRdb copy retains only in-frame clones and omits some. Seen here are some 120,000 clones, 65% to 90% observed once, and the top ten hold 2% to 2.5%. The material sequenced was PBMCs. These receptors were taken from a woman in her thirties or forties in good health and CMV-seronegative.

Regarding this clone: The junction does not match germline at one end; this may be a read error. V gene TRBV7-9 combines with J gene TRBJ1-1, with D unclear. CDR3 length: 16 amino acids. Germline values: CDR1 SEHNR, CDR2 FQNEAQ (reference sequence). The CDR3 region has the DNA TGTTCCAGCAGCTTCCTACCAGGTAAACAGAACACTGAAGCTTTCTTT. This translates into CSSSFLPGKQNTEAFF.

This clone was observed a single time. The chain joins TRBV4-1 to TRBJ1-2; 7 bases agree with TRBD1. Germline values: CDR1 MGHRA, CDR2 YSYEKL. V lost 0 bases and J lost 6; bases outside the gene matches: 13. The CDR3 totals 17 residues. This CDR3 is CASSQDEGAGGFDGYTF. The CDR3 DNA reads TGCGCCAGCAGCCAAGATGAAGGTGCAGGGGGATTTGATGGCTACACCTTC.

V usage is TRBV14 and J usage is TRBJ2-7; D remains unclear. This CDR3 region has 13 residues. CDR1 is SGHDN, CDR2 FVKESK, per germline. V was shortened by 4 bases and J by 4 bases, with 11 bases between the two germline ends. CDR3 nucleotides: TGTGCCAGCAGCCTAAAGTCAGCGTACGAGCAGTACTTC. This sequence encodes CASSLKSAYEQYF.

The genes are TRBV25-1 and TRBJ1-6; TRBD1 matches 7 bases. Trimming cost V 1 base and J 7 bases; bases outside gene matches: 4. This CDR3 is built from 15 residues. Germline CDR1 and CDR2: MGHDK and SYGVNS. CDR3 bases: TGTGCCAGCAGTGAATCGGCAGGGGGAAATTCACCCCTCCACTTT. Translation gives CASSESAGGNSPLHF.

The chain links TRBV29-1 to TRBJ2-6; TRBD2 is a possible D gene (5 bases). V lost 0 bases, J lost 15 bases, and 9 bases lay in between. The germline CDR1 and CDR2 sequences are SQVTM and ANQGSEA. The CDR3 totals 11 residues. CDR3 amino acids: CSVEDLRGLTF. As DNA, the CDR3 is TGCAGCGTTGAAGATCTTCGGGGCCTGACTTTC.

This chain joins TRBV6-5 and TRBJ2-5; possibly TRBD2 for D (7 bases). The germline CDR1 and CDR2 sequences are MNHEY and SVGAGI. The germline V and J ends were trimmed by 6 bases and 6 bases, with 14 bases remaining between them. The CDR3 totals 13 residues. CDR3 sequence: CASRSGGQKTQYF. The CDR3 DNA reads as TGTGCCAGCAGGTCCGGGGGGCAGAAGACCCAGTACTTC.

This clone was recorded a few times. This chain joins TRBV25-1 and TRBJ1-1; D perhaps matches TRBD1 (5 bases). The germline V gene has CDR1 MGHDK and CDR2 SYGVNS. The CDR3 covers 14 residues. Trimming shortened V by 3 bases and J by 0 bases, and 8 bases separated the two germline ends. CDR3 amino acids: CASSEGGLNTEAFF. The CDR3, as DNA: TGTGCCAGCAGTGAGGGGGGGTTGAACACTGAAGCTTTCTTT.

The chain recombines TRBV28 with TRBJ2-1; 10 bases agree with TRBD2. Germline CDR1 reads MDHEN; CDR2 reads SYDVKM. The V segment lost 6 bases and the J segment 3 bases; nucleotides outside the gene matches: 23. The CDR3 covers 21 residues. The CDR3, as DNA: TGTGCCAGCAGCCCCCCCTTTAACCCTAGCGGGAGTAGGTTGGGCTACAATGAGCAGTTCTTC. Translation gives CASSPPFNPSGSRLGYNEQFF. The variable domain in full, with the rest retrieved from reference TRBV28 and TRBJ2-1, is DVKVTQSSRYLVKRTGEKVFLECVQDMDHENMFWYRQDPGLGLRLIYFSYDVKMKEKGDIPEGYSVSREKKERFSLILESASTNQTSMYLCASSPPFNPSGSRLGYNEQFFGPGTRLTVL.

V is TRBV29-1 and J is TRBJ2-5; TRBD2 agrees at 12 bases. This CDR3 spans 16 amino acids. V gave up 3 bases and J gave up 5 bases; unmatched junction bases: 10. CDR1 is SQVTM and CDR2 is ANQGSEA in the germline V gene. In nucleotides, the CDR3 is TGCAGCGTTGAGGGGTGGCTAGCGGGGGGGGAGGAGACCCAGTACTTC. Its protein product is CSVEGWLAGGEETQYF.

The chain uses TRBV5-4 and TRBJ1-2, with 8 nucleotides matching TRBD1. The germline gives CDR1 SGHNT, CDR2 YYREEE (reference sequence). Unmatched junction bases numbered 11, after V lost 1 base and J lost 3 bases. The CDR3 has 17 residues. The CDR3 DNA reads TGTGCCAGCAGCTTGTTCGCCATGGTACAGGGGGACTATGGCTACACCTTC. Translation: CASSLFAMVQGDYGYTF.

V and J are TRBV28 and TRBJ2-5, with a possible D match to TRBD1 (5 bases). CDR3 size: 15 residues. The germline V gene encodes CDR1 MDHEN and CDR2 SYDVKM. The V gene lost 2 bases and the J gene lost 1 base, with 11 bases spanning the gap. In DNA, the CDR3 is TGTGCCAGCAGTTTAGGATTAGGGGCCCAAGAGACCCAGTACTTC. Residues: CASSLGLGAQETQYF. The complete variable domain, with remaining parts taken from reference TRBV28 and TRBJ2-5, reads DVKVTQSSRYLVKRTGEKVFLECVQDMDHENMFWYRQDPGLGLRLIYFSYDVKMKEKGDIPEGYSVSREKKERFSLILESASTNQTSMYLCASSLGLGAQETQYFGPGTRLLVL.

CDR3 nucleotide sequence: TGTGCCAGCAGCTATACCGGGACAGGTCGCGACGAGCAGTACTTC. Its translation is CASSYTGTGRDEQYF. The chain is built from TRBV11-2 and TRBJ2-7, with 8 bases that match TRBD1. Germline V gives CDR1 SGHAT, CDR2 FQNNGV. J lost 5 bases, V lost 4 bases, and 10 bases had no gene match. This CDR3 is 15 amino acids long.

The chain has TRBV15 and TRBJ2-2, with 7 positions matching TRBD2. Germline CDR1 LNHNV, CDR2 YYDKDF (reference sequence). V trimming: 1 base; J trimming: 3 bases; junction bases outside the gene matches: 8. CDR3 length: 17 residues. The CDR3 nucleotides read TGTGCCACCAGCAGAGCTTTCGGGGGGTCATACACCGGGGAGCTGTTTTTT. Amino acid sequence: CATSRAFGGSYTGELFF.

This clone has more than one count but fewer than ten. The rearrangement uses TRBV7-9 and TRBJ2-2; TRBD2 matches 8 bases. Germline loops: CDR1 SEHNR, CDR2 FQNEAQ (reference sequence). This CDR3 has 15 amino acids. The junction had 5 bases not matched to a gene; V was cut back by 3 bases and J by 5 bases. The CDR3 nucleotides read TGTGCCAGCAGCTTTAGACTAGCGAGAACCGGGGAGCTGTTTTTT. Translated, it gives CASSFRLARTGELFF.